Here is one T cell receptor beta chain with its context. Its antigen is unidentified. Germline V gene lookup returns CDR1 LNHDA and CDR2 SQIVND (reference sequence). Germline trimming cut 6 bases from V and 6 bases from J; bases unmatched to any gene: 10. This CDR3 region has 15 residues. This entry belongs to a study of OX40 agonist ivuxolimab in advanced cancers. Regarding the study as a whole: At 0.1 to 3.0 mg/kg and by week 6, CD4+ and CD8+ T cells in the blood had expanded clonally.

Profiled with immunoSEQ multiplex PCR; TCRdb holds only in-frame clones, not every one. The sample lists 60,000 to 80,000 clones; 86% were seen once. This rearrangement joins TRBV19 to TRBJ2-4, with TRBD1 matching over 8 bases. The receptor's source is an adult with an advanced solid tumor such as melanoma, head and neck, liver or kidney cancer. The sequences come from CD4+ or CD8+ T cells sorted from blood, collected in a trial of the OX40 agonist ivuxolimab. CDR3 in DNA: TGTGCCAGTAGCCGTAAGGGACAGGAAACAAACATTCAGTACTTC. This gives the protein CASSRKGQETNIQYF.